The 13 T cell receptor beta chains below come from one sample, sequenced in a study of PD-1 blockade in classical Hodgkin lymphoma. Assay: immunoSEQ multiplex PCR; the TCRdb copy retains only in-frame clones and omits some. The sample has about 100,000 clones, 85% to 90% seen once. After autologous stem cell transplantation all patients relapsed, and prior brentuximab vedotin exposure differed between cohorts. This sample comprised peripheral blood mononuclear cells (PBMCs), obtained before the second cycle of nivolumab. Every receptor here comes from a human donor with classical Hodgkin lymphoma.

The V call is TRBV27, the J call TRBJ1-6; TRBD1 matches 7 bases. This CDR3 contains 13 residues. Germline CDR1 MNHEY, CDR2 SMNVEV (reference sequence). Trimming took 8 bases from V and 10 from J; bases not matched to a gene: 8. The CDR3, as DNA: TGTGCCAGCGGGGGGACAGTAAGGTCACCCCTCCACTTT. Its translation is CASGGTVRSPLHF.

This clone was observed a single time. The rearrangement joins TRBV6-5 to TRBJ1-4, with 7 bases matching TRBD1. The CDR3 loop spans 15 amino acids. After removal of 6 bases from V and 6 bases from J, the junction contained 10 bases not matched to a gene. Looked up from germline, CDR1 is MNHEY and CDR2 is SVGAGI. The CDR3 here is CASSESAGTDEKLFF. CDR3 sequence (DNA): TGTGCCAGCAGCGAGTCAGCCGGGACAGATGAAAAACTGTTTTTT.

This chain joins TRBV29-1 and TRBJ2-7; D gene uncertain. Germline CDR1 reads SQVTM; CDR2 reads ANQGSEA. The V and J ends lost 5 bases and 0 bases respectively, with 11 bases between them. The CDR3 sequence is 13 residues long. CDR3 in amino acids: CSVRQKSSYEQYF. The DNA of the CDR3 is TGCAGCGTTCGGCAAAAGAGCTCCTACGAGCAGTACTTC.

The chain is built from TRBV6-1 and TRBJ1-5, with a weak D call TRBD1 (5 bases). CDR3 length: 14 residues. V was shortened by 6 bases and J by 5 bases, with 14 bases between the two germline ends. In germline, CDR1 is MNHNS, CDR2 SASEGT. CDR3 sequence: CASRGPAGDQPQHF. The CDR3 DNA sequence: TGTGCCAGCAGGGGGCCCGCGGGAGATCAGCCCCAGCATTTT.

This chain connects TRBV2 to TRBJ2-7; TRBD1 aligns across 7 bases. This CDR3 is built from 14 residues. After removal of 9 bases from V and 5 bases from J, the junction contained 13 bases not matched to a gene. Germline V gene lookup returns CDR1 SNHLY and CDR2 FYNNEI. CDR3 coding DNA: TGTGCCAGTAAAACTGGATTGACAGGGAACGAGCAGTACTTC. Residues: CASKTGLTGNEQYF.

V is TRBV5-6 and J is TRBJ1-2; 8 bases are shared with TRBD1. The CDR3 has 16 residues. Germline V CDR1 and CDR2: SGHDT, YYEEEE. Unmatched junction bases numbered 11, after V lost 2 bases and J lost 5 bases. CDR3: CASSFGTGFFIYGYTF. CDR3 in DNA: TGTGCCAGCAGCTTCGGGACAGGATTCTTTATTTATGGCTACACCTTC.

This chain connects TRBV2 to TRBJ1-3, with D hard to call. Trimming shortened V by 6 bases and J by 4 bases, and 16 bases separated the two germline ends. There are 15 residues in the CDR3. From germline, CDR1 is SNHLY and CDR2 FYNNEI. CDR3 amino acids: CASSSGLSFGNTIYF. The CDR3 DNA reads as TGTGCCAGCAGCTCGGGCCTTTCCTTCGGAAACACCATATATTTT.

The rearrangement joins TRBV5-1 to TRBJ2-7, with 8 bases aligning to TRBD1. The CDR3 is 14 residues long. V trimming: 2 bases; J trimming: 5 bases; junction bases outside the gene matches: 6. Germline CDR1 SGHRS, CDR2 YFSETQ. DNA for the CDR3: TGCGCCAGCAGCTTTCAGGACAGGGTGGACGAGCAGTACTTC. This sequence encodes CASSFQDRVDEQYF.

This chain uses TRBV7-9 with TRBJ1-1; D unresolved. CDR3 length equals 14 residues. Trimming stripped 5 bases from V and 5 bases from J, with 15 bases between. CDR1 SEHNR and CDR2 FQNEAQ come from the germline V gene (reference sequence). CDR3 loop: CASSQGSIRTEAFF. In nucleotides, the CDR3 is TGTGCCAGCAGCCAAGGGAGTATACGTACTGAAGCTTTCTTT.

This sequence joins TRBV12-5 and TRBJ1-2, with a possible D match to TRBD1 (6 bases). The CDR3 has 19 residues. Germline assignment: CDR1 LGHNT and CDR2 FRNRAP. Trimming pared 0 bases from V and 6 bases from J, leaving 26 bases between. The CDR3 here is CASGLVINKGGSRVDGYTF. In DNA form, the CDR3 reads TGTGCTAGTGGTTTGGTAATCAACAAAGGGGGGAGTCGGGTGGATGGCTACACCTTC. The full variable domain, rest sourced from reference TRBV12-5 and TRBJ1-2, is DARVTQTPRHKVTEMGQEVTMRCQPILGHNTVFWYRQTMMQGLELLAYFRNRAPLDDSGMPKDRFSAEMPDATLATLKIQPSEPRDSAVYFCASGLVINKGGSRVDGYTFGSGTRLTVV.

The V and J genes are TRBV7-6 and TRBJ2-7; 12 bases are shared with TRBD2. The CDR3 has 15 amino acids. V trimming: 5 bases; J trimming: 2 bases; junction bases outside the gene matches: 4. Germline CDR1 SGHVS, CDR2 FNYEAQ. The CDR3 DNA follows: TGTGCCAGCAGCCCCAGACTAGCGGGGGCCTACGAGCAGTACTTC. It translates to CASSPRLAGAYEQYF.

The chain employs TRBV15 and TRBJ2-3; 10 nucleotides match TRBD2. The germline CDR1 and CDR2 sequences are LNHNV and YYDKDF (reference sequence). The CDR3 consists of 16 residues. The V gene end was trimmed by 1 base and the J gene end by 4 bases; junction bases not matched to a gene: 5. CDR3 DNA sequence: TGTGCCACCAGCAGAGGCGCTAGCGGGGGAGCAGATACGCAGTATTTT. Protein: CATSRGASGGADTQYF.

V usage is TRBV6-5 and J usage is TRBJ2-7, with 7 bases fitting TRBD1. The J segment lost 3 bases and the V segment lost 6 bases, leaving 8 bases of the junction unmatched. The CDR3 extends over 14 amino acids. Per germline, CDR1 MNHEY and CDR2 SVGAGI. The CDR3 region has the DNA TGTGCCAGCAGCCGGGACAGTGGGAGCTACGAGCAGTACTTC. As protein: CASSRDSGSYEQYF.